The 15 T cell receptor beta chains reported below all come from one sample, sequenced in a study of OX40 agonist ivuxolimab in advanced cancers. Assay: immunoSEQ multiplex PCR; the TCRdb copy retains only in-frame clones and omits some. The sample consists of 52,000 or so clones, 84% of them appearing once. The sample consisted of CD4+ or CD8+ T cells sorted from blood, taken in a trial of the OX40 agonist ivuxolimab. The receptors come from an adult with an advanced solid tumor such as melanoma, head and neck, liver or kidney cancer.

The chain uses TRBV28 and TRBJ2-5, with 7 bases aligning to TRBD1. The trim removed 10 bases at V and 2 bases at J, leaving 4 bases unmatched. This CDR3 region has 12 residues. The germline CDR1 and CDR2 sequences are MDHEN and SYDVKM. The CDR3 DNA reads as TGTGCCATCCGACAGGGTCAAGAGACCCAGTACTTC. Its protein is CAIRQGQETQYF.

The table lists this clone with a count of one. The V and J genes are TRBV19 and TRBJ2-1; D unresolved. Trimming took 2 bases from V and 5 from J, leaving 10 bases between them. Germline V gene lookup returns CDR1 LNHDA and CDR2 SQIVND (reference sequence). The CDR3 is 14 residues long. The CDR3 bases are TGTGCCAGTAGTATACGGCCTCGCAACAATGAGCAGTTCTTC. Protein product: CASSIRPRNNEQFF.

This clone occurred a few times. The CDR3: CASSLQVSNYGYTF. The CDR3 DNA is TGTGCCAGCAGCCTGCAGGTATCTAACTATGGCTACACCTTC. The chain couples TRBV7-2 to TRBJ1-2; D ambiguous. V lost 5 bases, J lost 0 bases, and 10 bases lay in between. Looked up from germline, CDR1 is SGHTA and CDR2 is FQGNSA. This CDR3 is 14 amino acids long.

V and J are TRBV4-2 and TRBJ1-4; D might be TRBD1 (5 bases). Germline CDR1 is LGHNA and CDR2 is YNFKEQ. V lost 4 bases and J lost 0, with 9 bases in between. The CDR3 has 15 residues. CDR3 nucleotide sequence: TGTGCCAGCAGCCGCCGGGACTCAACTAATGAAAAACTGTTTTTT. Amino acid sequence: CASSRRDSTNEKLFF.

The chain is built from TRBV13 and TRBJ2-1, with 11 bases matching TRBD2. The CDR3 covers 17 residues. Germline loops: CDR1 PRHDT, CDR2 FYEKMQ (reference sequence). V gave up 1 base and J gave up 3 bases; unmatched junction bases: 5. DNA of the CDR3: TGTGCCAGCAGCTTAGCCCTGGGACTAGCGGTCTACAATGAGCAGTTCTTC. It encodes CASSLALGLAVYNEQFF.

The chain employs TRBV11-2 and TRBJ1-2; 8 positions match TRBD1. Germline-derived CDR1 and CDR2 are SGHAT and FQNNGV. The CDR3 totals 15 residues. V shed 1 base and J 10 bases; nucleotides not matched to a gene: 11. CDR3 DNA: TGTGCCAGCAGCTTAGGAGGAGGGCAGGGGGCAATCTACACCTTC. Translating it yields CASSLGGGQGAIYTF.

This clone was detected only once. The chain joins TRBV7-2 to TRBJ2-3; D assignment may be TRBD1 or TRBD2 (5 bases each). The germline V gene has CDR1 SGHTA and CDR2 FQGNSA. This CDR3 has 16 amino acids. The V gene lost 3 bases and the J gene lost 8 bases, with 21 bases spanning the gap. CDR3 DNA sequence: TGTGCCAGCAGCTTTAACTCCGGGACCCACTTAGGTACGCAGTATTTT. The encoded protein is CASSFNSGTHLGTQYF.

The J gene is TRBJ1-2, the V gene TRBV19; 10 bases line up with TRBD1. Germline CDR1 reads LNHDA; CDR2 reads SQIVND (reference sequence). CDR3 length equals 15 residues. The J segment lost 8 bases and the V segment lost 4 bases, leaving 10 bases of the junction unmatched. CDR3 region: CASSTSGQGMRGYTF. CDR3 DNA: TGTGCCAGTAGTACCTCGGGACAGGGGATGAGAGGCTACACCTTC.

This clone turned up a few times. The CDR3 nucleotides read TGTGCCAGCAGCCCCTGGGACAGGGTTAACTATGGCTACACCTTC. Its protein is CASSPWDRVNYGYTF. V is TRBV5-6 and J is TRBJ1-2; the match to TRBD1 covers 9 bases. This CDR3 is built from 15 residues. Germline CDR1 SGHDT, CDR2 YYEEEE. J lost 1 base, V lost 4 bases, and 5 bases had no gene match.

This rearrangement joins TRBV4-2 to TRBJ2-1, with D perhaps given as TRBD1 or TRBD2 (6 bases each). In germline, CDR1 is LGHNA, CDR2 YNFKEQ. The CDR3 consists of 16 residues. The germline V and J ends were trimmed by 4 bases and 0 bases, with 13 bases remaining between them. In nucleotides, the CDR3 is TGTGCCAGCAGCCTGGACGGGGGCAGCTCCTACAATGAGCAGTTCTTC. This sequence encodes CASSLDGGSSYNEQFF.

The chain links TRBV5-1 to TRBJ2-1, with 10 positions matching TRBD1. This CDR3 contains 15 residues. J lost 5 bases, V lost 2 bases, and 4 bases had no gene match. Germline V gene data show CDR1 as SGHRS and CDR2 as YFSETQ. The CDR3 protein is CASSLGTGEHNEQFF. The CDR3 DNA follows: TGCGCCAGCAGCTTAGGGACAGGGGAACACAATGAGCAGTTCTTC.

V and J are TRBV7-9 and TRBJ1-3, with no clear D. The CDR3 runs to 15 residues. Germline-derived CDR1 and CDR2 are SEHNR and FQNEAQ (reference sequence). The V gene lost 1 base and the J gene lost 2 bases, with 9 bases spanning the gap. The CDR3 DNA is TGTGCCAGCAGCTTAGAGTCAGTCGCTGGAAACACCATATATTTT. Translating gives CASSLESVAGNTIYF.

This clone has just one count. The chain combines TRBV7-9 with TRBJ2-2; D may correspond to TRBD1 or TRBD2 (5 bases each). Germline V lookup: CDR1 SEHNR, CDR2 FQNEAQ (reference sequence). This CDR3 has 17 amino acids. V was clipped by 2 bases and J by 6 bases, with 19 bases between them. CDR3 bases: TGTGCCAGCAGCTTAAGCCGAACCCGGGACGGCCCCGGGGAGCTGTTTTTT. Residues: CASSLSRTRDGPGELFF.

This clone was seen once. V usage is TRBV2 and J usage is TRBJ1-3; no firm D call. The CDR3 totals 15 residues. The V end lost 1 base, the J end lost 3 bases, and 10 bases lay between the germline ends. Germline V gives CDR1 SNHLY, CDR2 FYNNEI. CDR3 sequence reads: CASSEGWGFGNTIYF. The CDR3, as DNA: TGTGCCAGCAGTGAAGGTTGGGGATTTGGAAACACCATATATTTT.

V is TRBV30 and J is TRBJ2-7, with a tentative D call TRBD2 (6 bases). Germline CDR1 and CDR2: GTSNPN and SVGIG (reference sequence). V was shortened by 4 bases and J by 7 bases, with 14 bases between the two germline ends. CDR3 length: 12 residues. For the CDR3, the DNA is TGTGCCTGGAACTCGGGGGTGTGGGAGCAGTACTTC. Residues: CAWNSGVWEQYF.